What follows are 30 T cell receptor beta chains derived from one specimen sequenced in a study of blood T cell repertoires in COVID-19. TCRdb keeps only in-frame clones here, not all; method: immunoSEQ multiplex PCR. Of approximately 180,000 clones listed, approximately 85% are singletons. Sequencing was performed on peripheral blood. The receptors here all came from a human donor with active or convalescent COVID-19. The donor label of this sample is uncertain.

The chain links TRBV2 to TRBJ2-1; 7 positions match TRBD2. This CDR3 has 16 amino acids. V gave up 6 bases and J gave up 0 bases; unmatched junction bases: 8. CDR1 SNHLY and CDR2 FYNNEI come from the germline V gene. CDR3 bases: TGTGCCAGCAGAACTCTGGGCGGGAGCTCCTACAATGAGCAGTTCTTC. Translation: CASRTLGGSSYNEQFF.

The gene calls are TRBV7-2 and TRBJ2-1; 7 bases map to TRBD2. With 5 bases clipped from V and 5 bases from J, the junction kept 15 bases outside the gene matches. The CDR3 consists of 17 residues. The germline gives CDR1 SGHTA, CDR2 FQGNSA. The CDR3 DNA is TGTGCCAGCAGCCAGGGAGGGCGGATAGGTCCGCACAATGAGCAGTTCTTC. It codes for CASSQGGRIGPHNEQFF.

This chain uses TRBV4-3 with TRBJ2-7; no definite D call. The ends were cut back, 0 bases at V and 3 bases at J, with 9 bases in the middle. Germline V lookup: CDR1 LGHNA, CDR2 YSLEER. There are 14 residues in the CDR3. CDR3 residues: CASSQDPNYYEQYF. The DNA for the CDR3 is TGCGCCAGCAGCCAAGACCCTAATTACTACGAGCAGTACTTC.

This chain joins TRBV3-1 (or the pseudogene TRBV3-2) and TRBJ1-1; a possible D gene is TRBD1 (5 bases). Trimming removed 5 bases at V and 3 bases at J, with 13 bases between. The CDR3 spans 14 residues. The germline CDR1 and CDR2 sequences are LGHDT and YNNKEL (reference sequence). CDR3 amino acids: CASSFGGGHTEAFF. The CDR3 nucleotides are TGTGCCAGCAGCTTTGGGGGAGGGCACACTGAAGCTTTCTTT.

The genes are TRBV7-2 and TRBJ2-5; the match to TRBD2 covers 8 bases. Looked up from germline, CDR1 is SGHTA and CDR2 is FQGNSA. CDR3 length: 15 residues. V lost 5 bases to trimming and J lost 5 bases; unmatched junction nucleotides: 10. DNA of the CDR3: TGTGCCAGCAGCGCCGAGGGACTAGGCGGGGAGACCCAGTACTTC. Amino acids: CASSAEGLGGETQYF.

The chain couples TRBV30 to TRBJ2-1; TRBD1 might be the D (6 bases). CDR1 and CDR2 (germline): GTSNPN, SVGIG (reference sequence). This CDR3 is 18 amino acids long. V lost 1 base to trimming and J lost 3 bases, with 22 bases between them. The CDR3 spells CAWSAASRGQFNYNEQFF. The CDR3 DNA reads TGTGCCTGGAGTGCCGCGAGCAGGGGACAATTTAACTACAATGAGCAGTTCTTC.

The chain recombines TRBV4-1 with TRBJ2-2, with a possible D match to TRBD2 (6 bases). Trimming cost V 2 bases and J 5 bases, with 12 bases left between them. The CDR3 contains 15 residues. Per the germline V gene, CDR1 is MGHRA and CDR2 is YSYEKL. The CDR3 spells CASSQLRAGTGELFF. The CDR3 coding sequence is TGCGCCAGCAGCCAACTCAGGGCGGGGACCGGGGAGCTGTTTTTT.

This sequence joins TRBV6-5 and TRBJ1-1, with a possible D match to TRBD1 (6 bases). This CDR3 is built from 15 residues. CDR1 is MNHEY, CDR2 SVGAGI, per germline. With 2 bases removed from V and 0 bases from J, the gap between germline ends came to 10 bases. The CDR3 here is CASSYQGSLNTEAFF. The CDR3 nucleotides read TGTGCCAGCAGTTACCAGGGGTCCTTGAACACTGAAGCTTTCTTT.

In DNA, the CDR3 is TGTGCCAGCAGCCCTCAGGGGTATGGCTACACCTTC. Protein: CASSPQGYGYTF. This chain joins TRBV7-8 and TRBJ1-2, with D tentatively TRBD1 (6 bases). CDR1 and CDR2 (germline): SGHVS, FQNEAQ. The CDR3 has 12 amino acids. Trimming left V 5 bases short and J 5 bases short, with 9 bases between.

CDR3 region: CATSDLNGGRADTQYF. In DNA, the CDR3 is TGTGCCACCAGTGATTTGAATGGGGGCAGGGCAGATACGCAGTATTTT. The rearrangement joins TRBV24-1 to TRBJ2-3; TRBD1 is a possible D gene (6 bases). From germline, CDR1 is KGHDR and CDR2 SFDVKD. This CDR3 region has 16 residues. V lost 0 bases and J 4 bases, leaving 13 bases between the germline ends.

The chain carries TRBV14 and TRBJ2-7; a possible D gene is TRBD2 (5 bases). The CDR3 runs to 13 residues. V lost 1 base to trimming and J lost 5 bases, with 9 bases between them. Germline CDR1 and CDR2: SGHDN and FVKESK. CDR3 in amino acids: CASSQGGFDEQYF. The CDR3 DNA is TGTGCCAGCAGCCAAGGAGGGTTCGACGAGCAGTACTTC.

This chain links TRBV9 with TRBJ2-2, with 7 bases that match TRBD2. From germline, CDR1 is SGDLS and CDR2 YYNGEE. The CDR3 length is 16 residues. The V and J ends lost 2 bases and 3 bases, in that order; junction bases with no gene match: 7. CDR3 protein: CASSVVGGSDTGELFF. The CDR3 region has the DNA TGTGCCAGCAGCGTGGTGGGGGGGAGCGACACCGGGGAGCTGTTTTTT.

The rearrangement joins TRBV21-1 to TRBJ2-7; no check of the table's D call, TRBD1, against the DNA was made. TRBV21-1 is a pseudogene. The CDR3 has 16 residues. CDR3 nucleotide sequence: TGTGCCAGCTTCAATCATGTCCGGGACAGCTCCTACGAGCAGTACTTC. Protein product: CASFNHVRDSSYEQYF.

This clone has more than one count but fewer than ten. The V call is TRBV5-4, the J call TRBJ1-1; 12 bases line up with TRBD1. J gave up 8 bases and V 4 bases, and 3 bases lay outside the gene matches. Germline V gene sequence: CDR1 SGHNT, CDR2 YYREEE (reference sequence). The CDR3 loop spans 13 amino acids. DNA for the CDR3: TGTGCCAGCAGCCGGGGACAGGGGGCGGAAGCTTTCTTT. Residues: CASSRGQGAEAFF.

This clone was detected a few times. The chain couples TRBV2 to TRBJ2-2; tentative D call: TRBD2 (5 bases). The CDR3 loop spans 14 amino acids. CDR1 SNHLY and CDR2 FYNNEI come from the germline V gene. Trimming removed 1 base at V and 6 bases at J, with 9 bases between. This CDR3 is CASSEEWGAGELFF. The CDR3 DNA reads TGTGCCAGCAGTGAAGAATGGGGAGCCGGGGAGCTGTTTTTT.

This clone was detected only once. CDR3 residues: CASSLRGSGGYTF. The DNA of the CDR3 is TGTGCCAGTAGCTTGAGGGGGAGCGGTGGCTACACCTTC. V and J are TRBV19 and TRBJ1-2; tentatively, D is TRBD1 (6 bases). The germline CDR1 and CDR2 sequences are LNHDA and SQIVND (reference sequence). Trimming removed 6 bases from V and 7 bases from J, with 15 bases in between. The CDR3 runs to 13 residues.

V and J are TRBV6-5 and TRBJ2-1; 7 bases match TRBD1. Trimming cost V 4 bases and J 7 bases; bases outside gene matches: 4. The CDR3 is made up of 13 amino acids. Germline CDR1 is MNHEY and CDR2 is SVGAGI. CDR3: CASSSDRVNEQFF. The CDR3 bases are TGTGCCAGCAGTTCTGACAGGGTAAATGAGCAGTTCTTC.

The chain recombines TRBV28 with TRBJ1-4; possibly TRBD1 for D (5 bases). Germline V gene sequence: CDR1 MDHEN, CDR2 SYDVKM. Trimming stripped 3 bases from V and 3 bases from J, with 11 bases between. The CDR3 extends over 15 amino acids. CDR3 region: CASSLGPPPNEKLFF. In nucleotides, the CDR3 is TGTGCCAGCAGTTTGGGGCCCCCTCCTAATGAAAAACTGTTTTTT.

V gene TRBV3-1 (or the pseudogene TRBV3-2) combines with J gene TRBJ2-5; 7 bases are shared with TRBD2. The CDR3 runs to 15 residues. V lost 1 base to trimming and J lost 3 bases; unmatched junction nucleotides: 5. Germline V lookup: CDR1 LGHDT, CDR2 YNNKEL (reference sequence). The CDR3 sequence is CASSQGTLAEETQYF. The CDR3, as DNA: TGTGCCAGCAGCCAAGGGACCCTAGCGGAAGAGACCCAGTACTTC.

The rearrangement uses TRBV7-2 and TRBJ2-7; 8 bases agree with TRBD2. Trimming cost V 3 bases and J 0 bases; bases outside gene matches: 4. Germline CDR1 SGHTA, CDR2 FQGNSA. CDR3 size: 15 residues. The CDR3 DNA sequence: TGTGCCAGCAGCTTGGTTAGCGGGAACTCCTACGAGCAGTACTTC. As protein: CASSLVSGNSYEQYF.

This sequence joins TRBV27 and TRBJ2-1; 8 nucleotides match TRBD1. The CDR3 totals 16 residues. The germline V gene has CDR1 MNHEY and CDR2 SMNVEV (reference sequence). V trimming: 2 bases; J trimming: 10 bases; junction bases outside the gene matches: 13. The CDR3 region is CASSLRPGQDIEEQFF. The CDR3 nucleotides read TGTGCCAGCAGTTTAAGGCCGGGACAGGATATTGAGGAGCAGTTCTTC.

CDR3 sequence (DNA): TGTGCCAGCAGCTTGGGACAGGGTGGCTATGGCTACACCTTC. Its protein is CASSLGQGGYGYTF. This chain uses TRBV7-9 with TRBJ1-2; 9 bases are a match to TRBD1. The V and J ends lost 3 bases and 4 bases, in that order; junction bases with no gene match: 3. The CDR3 is 14 residues long. Germline CDR1 and CDR2: SEHNR and FQNEAQ (reference sequence). Based on the CDR3 plus reference TRBV7-9 and TRBJ1-2, the full variable domain is DTGVSQNPRHKITKRGQNVTFRCDPISEHNRLYWYRQTLGQGPEFLTYFQNEAQLEKSRLLSDRFSAERPKGSFSTLEIQRTEQGDSAMYLCASSLGQGGYGYTFGSGTRLTVV.

V is TRBV5-1 and J is TRBJ2-7; a possible D gene is TRBD2 (5 bases). Trimming removed 4 bases from V and 4 bases from J, with 9 bases in between. Germline lookup yields CDR1 SGHRS and CDR2 YFSETQ. CDR3 size: 12 residues. This CDR3 is CASSPGLYEQYF. For the CDR3, the DNA is TGCGCCAGCAGCCCCGGACTTTACGAGCAGTACTTC.

The chain combines TRBV7-9 with TRBJ2-3; tentatively, D is TRBD2 (6 bases). Trimming stripped 5 bases from V and 11 bases from J, with 14 bases between. The length of the CDR3 is 12 residues. CDR1 SEHNR and CDR2 FQNEAQ come from the germline V gene (reference sequence). The chain's CDR3 is CASSPAGRGQYF. The DNA of the CDR3 is TGTGCCAGCAGCCCAGCCGGGAGAGGGCAGTATTTT.

V is TRBV27 and J is TRBJ2-3; D might be TRBD2 (6 bases). This CDR3 region has 14 residues. V was shortened by 10 bases and J by 6 bases, with 20 bases between the two germline ends. Germline CDR1 reads MNHEY; CDR2 reads SMNVEV (reference sequence). The CDR3 is CATSAAGMGDTQYF. The CDR3 DNA sequence: TGTGCCACCTCCGCGGCGGGGATGGGGGATACGCAGTATTTT.

This chain uses TRBV29-1 with TRBJ2-7, with D perhaps matching TRBD1 (6 bases). CDR1 SQVTM and CDR2 ANQGSEA come from the germline V gene. The length of the CDR3 is 12 residues. V was clipped by 0 bases and J by 4 bases, with 7 bases between them. CDR3 region: CSVEDTGYEQYF. The CDR3 DNA sequence: TGCAGCGTTGAAGATACAGGGTACGAGCAGTACTTC.

The chain joins TRBV19 to TRBJ1-1; 10 nucleotides line up with TRBD1. The CDR3 extends over 14 amino acids. Germline V gives CDR1 LNHDA, CDR2 SQIVND (reference sequence). With 4 bases clipped from V and 3 bases from J, the junction kept 2 bases outside the gene matches. CDR3 in amino acids: CASSTGQGDTEAFF. The CDR3 DNA sequence: TGTGCCAGTAGTACCGGACAGGGGGACACTGAAGCTTTCTTT. Full variable domain (rest looked up from reference TRBV19 and TRBJ1-1): DGGITQSPKYLFRKEGQNVTLSCEQNLNHDAMYWYRQDPGQGLRLIYYSQIVNDFQKGDIAEGYSVSREKKESFPLTVTSAQKNPTAFYLCASSTGQGDTEAFFGQGTRLTVV.

Only a few counts were recorded for this clone. V gene TRBV24-1 combines with J gene TRBJ1-2; D is ambiguous. CDR1 is KGHDR and CDR2 is SFDVKD in the germline V gene. Between the trimmed V and J ends, which lost 3 bases and 8 bases, there was a span of 15 bases. There are 14 residues in the CDR3. In DNA, the CDR3 is TGTGCCACCAGTGATCCCCAGTACCACAAAGGCTACACCTTC. Translated: CATSDPQYHKGYTF.

The gene calls are TRBV3-1 (or the pseudogene TRBV3-2) and TRBJ1-5; D not resolved. Germline V CDR1 and CDR2: LGHDT, YNNKEL (reference sequence). The CDR3 is 14 amino acids. V lost 1 base, J lost 11 bases, and 15 bases lay in between. The CDR3 spells CASSQGLEGKAQHF. DNA for the CDR3: TGTGCCAGCAGCCAAGGTTTGGAGGGAAAGGCCCAGCATTTT.

This chain uses TRBV28 with TRBJ2-5; TRBD2 matches at 8 bases. Germline CDR1 MDHEN, CDR2 SYDVKM. The CDR3 covers 15 residues. V lost 3 bases to trimming and J lost 4 bases; unmatched junction nucleotides: 7. The CDR3 sequence: CASSFLAGGLETQYF. CDR3 coding DNA: TGTGCCAGCAGTTTTCTCGCGGGGGGACTAGAGACCCAGTACTTC.